What follows are 20 T cell receptor beta chains derived from one specimen sequenced in a study of tumor-infiltrating lymphocytes in primary liver carcinoma. A primer matching the constant region was used to make TCR beta cDNA from around 550 ng of total RNA. The TCR beta library was amplified through three nested multiplex PCR rounds in a modified ARM-PCR procedure. Researchers ran the first two PCR rounds for roughly 10 cycles each with TRBV1-TRBV30 forward primers and a C-beta reverse primer. From the multiplex PCR reads, TCRdb called clonotypes with MiXCR, one entry per CDR3 protein. The table has about 200,000 distinct CDR3 sequences, roughly 61% seen once. Unsorted whole blood yielded the blood RNA, and germline DNA was also extracted. The specimen was peripheral blood. The receptor source for this set is a woman in her fifties or sixties with primary liver carcinoma and hepatitis B virus infection.

The chain employs TRBV11-2 and TRBJ2-7, with TRBD2 matching over 7 bases. V dropped 6 bases and J dropped 7; count of bases not matched to a gene: 12. The CDR3 consists of 14 residues. The germline V gene encodes CDR1 SGHAT and CDR2 FQNNGV. CDR3 sequence reads: CASSPIWGDYEQYF. Written as DNA, the CDR3 is TGTGCCAGCAGTCCTATATGGGGGGACTATGAGCAGTACTTC.

This clonotype came up a few times. The chain is built from TRBV7-9 and TRBJ2-5, with a weak D call TRBD2 (5 bases). The CDR3 extends over 14 amino acids. With 4 bases removed from V and 5 bases from J, the gap between germline ends came to 14 bases. Germline V lookup: CDR1 SEHNR, CDR2 FQNEAQ (reference sequence). The CDR3 reads CASSSETKKETQYF. The CDR3, as DNA: TGTGCCAGCAGCTCGGAGACTAAAAAGGAGACCCAGTACTTC.

This clonotype has at least ten counts. The V call is TRBV6-1, the J call TRBJ2-7, with 7 bases lining up with TRBD1. Germline assignment: CDR1 MNHNS and CDR2 SASEGT. The V and J ends lost 5 bases and 2 bases, in that order; junction bases with no gene match: 12. There are 16 residues in the CDR3. CDR3 sequence: CASSPTPGQRAYEQYF. The DNA of the CDR3 is TGTGCCAGCAGTCCTACACCGGGACAGAGAGCCTACGAGCAGTACTTC.

On this clonotype: Given a much more abundant clone one base away, this may be a read error. The chain is built from TRBV6-6 and TRBJ2-3; TRBD1 matches at 9 bases. CDR3 size: 15 residues. CDR1 and CDR2 (germline): MNHNY, SVGAGI (reference sequence). The V and J ends lost 6 bases and 3 bases, in that order; junction bases with no gene match: 7. Here the CDR3 DNA reads TGTGCCAGCAGCGACGTGACAGGGGGAACAGATACGCAGTATTTT. Translated: CASSDVTGGTDTQYF.

With respect to this clonotype: The conserved closing phenylalanine or tryptophan is absent in this CDR3, likely reflecting a read error. Because the CDR3's place on the DNA is in doubt, the DNA is left out and the CDR3 is given as listed by TCRdb. V usage is TRBV11-2 and J usage is TRBJ2-1; no check of the table's D call, TRBD1, against the DNA was made. The CDR3 length equals 11 residues, ends included. Germline lookup yields CDR1 SGHAT and CDR2 FQNNGV. The CDR3 sequence is CASNTGPREFL.

In its sample, this clonotype was seen once. The V call is TRBV4-2, the J call TRBJ2-3; TRBD2 aligns across 7 bases. Germline V CDR1 and CDR2: LGHNA, YNFKEQ. The CDR3 length is 16 residues. Trimming removed 1 base from V and 7 bases from J; junction bases left unmatched: 11. The CDR3 coding sequence is TGTGCCAGCAGCCAAGGTATGGCGGGAGAGGCACATACGCAGTATTTT. It is translated as CASSQGMAGEAHTQYF.

This clonotype was seen only once. The junction departs from germline at one end; a sequencing error may be responsible. J is TRBJ2-5 and V is TRBV4-1; D ambiguous. The CDR3 totals 15 residues. Germline CDR1 reads MGHRA; CDR2 reads YSYEKL. CDR3 coding DNA: TGCGCCAGTAGCCAAGACCGACTGGCTAAAGAGACCCAGTACTTC. Protein product: CASSQDRLAKETQYF.

A word on this clonotype: One end of the junction is discordant with germline, which a read error may explain. V and J are TRBV11-2 and TRBJ2-1; 14 bases are a match to TRBD2. Germline V gives CDR1 SGHAT, CDR2 FQNNGV. This CDR3 region has 16 residues. This CDR3 reads CASNLGLAGGYNEQFF. CDR3 coding DNA: TGCGCCAGCAACTTAGGACTAGCGGGAGGCTACAATGAGCAGTTCTTC.

As for this clonotype: Just one base apart from a much larger clone, this may be a read error. The rearrangement uses TRBV6-1 and TRBJ2-1; 9 nucleotides agree with TRBD2. This CDR3 comprises 13 residues. Germline V lookup: CDR1 MNHNS, CDR2 SASEGT. J gave up 13 bases and V 6 bases, and 10 bases lay outside the gene matches. CDR3 bases: TGTGCCAGCAGACCAACTTGCGGGAGGGTTCAGTTCTTC. Protein product: CASRPTCGRVQFF.

As regards this clonotype: A much larger clone is a single base away; this may be a read error. This chain uses TRBV6-6 with TRBJ2-2; no reliable D call. Trimming took 2 bases from V and 1 from J, leaving 14 bases between them. Germline lookup yields CDR1 MNHNY and CDR2 SVGAGI (reference sequence). This CDR3 comprises 17 residues. The CDR3 DNA reads TGTGCCAGCAGTTACACTGCCCAGACAAGGAACACCGGGGAGCTGTTTTTT. Its translation is CASSYTAQTRNTGELFF.

A word on this clonotype: A much larger clone is a single base away; this may be a read error. The rearrangement uses TRBV4-2 and TRBJ2-7, with D possibly being TRBD2 (6 bases). The germline V gene encodes CDR1 LGHNA and CDR2 YNFKEQ. This CDR3 region has 18 residues. V gave up 0 bases and J gave up 3 bases, with 21 bases separating them. The CDR3 region is CASSQDLGPRDLRYEQYF. For the CDR3, the DNA is TGTGCCAGCAGCCAAGATCTGGGGCCCCGGGACTTGCGCTACGAGCAGTACTTC.

About this clonotype itself: Compared with germline, one end of the junction differs, possibly owing to a read error. The rearrangement links TRBV11-1 to TRBJ2-1; D may be TRBD2 (7 bases). Germline V lookup: CDR1 SGHAT, CDR2 FQDESV (reference sequence). The CDR3 is 15 residues long. The chain's CDR3 is CASGLGGATYNEQFF. The CDR3 coding sequence is TGTGCCAGCGGCTTAGGGGGGGCGACCTACAATGAGCAGTTTTTC.

In the case of this clonotype: The junction does not match germline at one end; this may be a read error. The chain uses TRBV4-1 and TRBJ2-1; D perhaps matches TRBD1 (6 bases). From germline, CDR1 is MGHRA and CDR2 YSYEKL. CDR3 length: 15 residues. The CDR3 sequence: CASSAEAISRGEKFF. CDR3 sequence (DNA): TGCGCCAGCAGCGCTGAGGCGATTAGCAGGGGTGAGAAGTTCTTC.

V gene TRBV7-9 combines with J gene TRBJ1-2, with 7 bases fitting TRBD1. The V gene's germline CDR1 is SEHNR and CDR2 FQNEAQ (reference sequence). Unmatched junction bases numbered 17, after V lost 5 bases and J lost 2 bases. CDR3 length equals 18 residues. The CDR3 sequence: CASSTKKTGADSNYGYTF. CDR3 DNA: TGTGCCAGCAGCACAAAAAAAACAGGGGCGGATTCGAACTATGGCTACACCTTC.

The V and J genes are TRBV4-1 and TRBJ1-5; D remains unclear. V was cut by 5 bases and J by 7 bases, with 18 bases left in between. Germline values: CDR1 MGHRA, CDR2 YSYEKL. The CDR3 sequence is 15 residues long. The CDR3 protein is CASSIVQVAGQPQHF. The DNA of the CDR3 is TGCGCCAGCAGCATAGTTCAGGTAGCGGGGCAGCCCCAGCATTTT.

This clonotype has a single count. Relative to the germline gene, one junction end is altered; a read error may explain this. The chain recombines TRBV29-1 with TRBJ1-2; TRBD1 aligns across 9 bases. This CDR3 is 12 amino acids long. Germline V CDR1 and CDR2: SQVTM, ANQGSEA. In DNA, the CDR3 is TGCAGCATGCGACAGGGGGATCGAGGCTACATCTTC. The encoded protein is CSMRQGDRGYIF.

Of note for this clonotype: Since a much larger clone is just one base distant, this may be a read error. The gene calls are TRBV6-6 and TRBJ2-7; possible D gene TRBD1, 8 bases. The CDR3 runs 14 residues. Germline V gives CDR1 MNHNY, CDR2 SVGAGI (reference sequence). In DNA, the CDR3 is TGTACCAGCAGTAAACAGGGGGAGGGTTACGAGCAGTACTTC. This encodes CTSSKQGEGYEQYF.

V usage is TRBV11-2 and J usage is TRBJ1-2; D gene uncertain. Looked up from germline, CDR1 is SGHAT and CDR2 is FQNNGV. The CDR3 covers 13 residues. Trimming took 3 bases from V and 10 from J, leaving 15 bases between them. Here the CDR3 DNA reads TGTGCCAGCAGCTTGGAGCCCGGAAATAACTACACCTTC. Translated, it gives CASSLEPGNNYTF.

The V call is TRBV4-2, the J call TRBJ1-1; D remains unclear. CDR3 length: 12 amino acids. The V end lost 3 bases, the J end lost 9 bases, and 11 bases lay between the germline ends. Germline V gene data show CDR1 as LGHNA and CDR2 as YNFKEQ. CDR3 sequence reads: CASSQVGLQAFF. The CDR3, as DNA: TGTGCCAGCAGCCAGGTAGGATTGCAAGCTTTCTTT.

The chain recombines TRBV6-1 with TRBJ1-5; 12 bases are shared with TRBD1. The CDR3 is 17 amino acids. J was trimmed by 11 bases and V by 4 bases; bases with no gene match: 15. CDR1 is MNHNS, CDR2 SASEGT, per germline. The CDR3 coding sequence is TGTGCCAGCAGTGGGACATTGGGACAGGGGGCTCTCCAGTCCCAGCATTTT. Encoded protein: CASSGTLGQGALQSQHF.